This T cell receptor (beta chain) was sequenced during a study of blood T cell repertoires in COVID-19. About the study: Samples taken during acute and convalescent COVID-19 were collected in the United States, Italy and Spain.

Profiled with immunoSEQ multiplex PCR; TCRdb holds only in-frame clones, not every one. The repertoire has about 350,000 clones, 89% of them found once; the top ten carry 3% to 4%. Enrollment of patients from Seattle took place during active infection, with longitudinal follow-up. Germline V gene sequence: CDR1 SGHTA, CDR2 FQGNSA. The CDR3 extends over 17 amino acids. With V trimmed by 5 bases and J by 1 base, 8 bases remained unmatched. The source of this sequence is an older woman with COVID-19, enrolled during active disease. The sample taken for sequencing was peripheral blood. This chain links TRBV7-2 with TRBJ2-1; 10 bases align to TRBD1. In nucleotides, the CDR3 is TGTGCCAGCAGCGCCGGGACAGGGGAAGCGTCCTACAATGAGCAGTTCTTC. This sequence encodes CASSAGTGEASYNEQFF.